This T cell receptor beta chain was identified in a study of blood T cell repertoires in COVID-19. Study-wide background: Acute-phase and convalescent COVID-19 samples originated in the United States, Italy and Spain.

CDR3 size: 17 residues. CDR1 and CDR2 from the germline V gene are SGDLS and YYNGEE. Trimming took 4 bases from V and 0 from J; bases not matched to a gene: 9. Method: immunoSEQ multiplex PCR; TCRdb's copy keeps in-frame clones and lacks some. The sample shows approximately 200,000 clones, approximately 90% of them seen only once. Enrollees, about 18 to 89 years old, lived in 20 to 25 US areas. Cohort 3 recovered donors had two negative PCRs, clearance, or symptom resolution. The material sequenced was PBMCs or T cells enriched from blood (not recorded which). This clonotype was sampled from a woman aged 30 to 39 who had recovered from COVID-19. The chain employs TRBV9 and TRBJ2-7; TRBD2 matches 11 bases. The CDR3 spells CASSPHPLAGGSYEQYF. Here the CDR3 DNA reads TGTGCCAGCAGCCCTCACCCCCTAGCGGGAGGCTCCTACGAGCAGTACTTC. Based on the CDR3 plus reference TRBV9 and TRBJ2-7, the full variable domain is DSGVTQTPKHLITATGQRVTLRCSPRSGDLSVYWYQQSLDQGLQFLIQYYNGEERAKGNILERFSAQQFPDLHSELNLSSLELGDSALYFCASSPHPLAGGSYEQYFGPGTRLTVT.